This T cell receptor beta chain originates from a study of T cell repertoires in cytomegalovirus infection. Study as a whole: It can be stated that public TCR beta signatures indicated CMV infection as well as a matching HLA type. Study observations and caveats: Across the ex vivo response, the dominant clonotypes were HLA-C-restricted CMV-specific TCR beta clonotypes. Carriage of CMV together with the relevant HLA was identifiable through cumulative public TCR beta family frequency.

In its sample, this clonotype was seen many times. What it binds is unknown. The V gene lost 5 bases and the J gene lost 11 bases, with 15 bases spanning the gap. The CDR3 spans 12 residues. CDR1 and CDR2 (germline): MNHNY, SVGAGI (reference sequence). TCRdb reprocessed the reads via MiXCR and lists one record per CDR3 protein. The repertoire holds fewer than 550,000 distinct CDR3 sequences, with approximately 15% as singletons. The receptor's source is a human donor in good health (CMV status not recorded). Some clones in this sample may be carry-over from other donors' samples. The V and J genes are TRBV6-6 and TRBJ1-1; D not certain. Specimen: CD8+ T cells from PBMCs. CDR3 amino acids: CASSPSIVGAFF. CDR3 sequence (DNA): TGTGCCAGCAGTCCCTCAATCGTCGGGGCTTTCTTT.